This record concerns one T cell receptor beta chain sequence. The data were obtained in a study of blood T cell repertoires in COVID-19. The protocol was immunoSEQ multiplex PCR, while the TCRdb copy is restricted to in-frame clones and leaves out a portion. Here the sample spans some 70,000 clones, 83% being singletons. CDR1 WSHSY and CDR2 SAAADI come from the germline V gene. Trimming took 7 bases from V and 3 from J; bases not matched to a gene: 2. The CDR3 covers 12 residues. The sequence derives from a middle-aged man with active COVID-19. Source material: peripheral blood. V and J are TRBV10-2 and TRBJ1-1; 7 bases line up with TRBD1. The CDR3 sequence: CASKDRDTEAFF. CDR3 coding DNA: TGCGCCAGCAAAGACAGGGACACTGAAGCTTTCTTT.